This T cell receptor (beta chain) originates from a study of T cells in Graves' hyperthyroidism and ophthalmopathy. What was amplified from RNA transcripts were TCR beta CDR3 regions. HTBI primers were employed in a first-round RT-PCR of the TCR CDR3. One entry per CDR3 protein, called by TCRdb with MiXCR from the multiplex PCR reads. The sample carries 450,000 to 650,000 distinct CDR3 sequences, 20% recorded once. The CDR3 runs 13 residues. V was clipped by 11 bases and J by 11 bases; unmatched bases: 9. Looked up from germline, CDR1 is SNHLY and CDR2 is FYNNEI. Patients were excluded because of uncontrolled infection, other autoimmune disease, pregnancy or lactation.

The sequence came from a man aged 18 to 35 with Graves' hyperthyroidism. The chain joins TRBV2 to TRBJ1-6; 10 bases are a match to TRBD1. The sequenced sample consisted of blood. CDR3 DNA sequence: TGTGCCGGCCATTCGGGACAGGGGACACCCCTCCACTTT. Residues: CAGHSGQGTPLHF. Together with reference TRBV2 and TRBJ1-6, the CDR3 gives the full variable domain: EPEVTQTPSHQVTQMGQEVILRCVPISNHLYFYWYRQILGQKVEFLVSFYNNEISEKSEIFDDQFSVERPDGSNFTLKIRSTKLEDSAMYFCAGHSGQGTPLHFGNGTRLTVT.